The table lists the clone carrying this T cell receptor beta chain with many counts. V lost 6 bases to trimming and J lost 6 bases, with 12 bases between them. This CDR3 region has 12 residues. The TCR beta CDR3 regions underwent amplification using RNA transcripts as the source. The TCR CDR3 first-round RT-PCR relied on the HTBI primer set. TCRdb redid the calling of the multiplex PCR reads with MiXCR, one entry per CDR3 protein. The table shows about 740,000 distinct CDR3 sequences, with about 14% occurring only once. The data originate from a study of T cells in Graves' hyperthyroidism and ophthalmopathy.

V is TRBV12-3 or TRBV12-4 and J is TRBJ2-7, with D tentatively TRBD1 or TRBD2 (5 bases each). The sequencing input was blood. The clonotype was recovered from a woman younger than 35 with Graves' hyperthyroidism. CDR3 residues: CASSPLGREQYF. DNA for the CDR3: TGTGCCAGCAGCCCCTTGGGACGCGAGCAGTACTTC.